The present entry profiles one T cell receptor beta chain with its context. The antigen remains unidentified. This sample was taken from a study of T cell responses to AZD1222 COVID-19 vaccine. Notes on the study in general: Only 5 or 6 AZD1222 recipients were seropositive at baseline. Donors were largely white British and mainly female; clonal diversity was possibly underestimated.

Using immunoSEQ multiplex PCR, the repertoire was profiled, and TCRdb retains in-frame clones only, with some absent. The sample consists of about 150,000 clones, roughly 90% of them appearing once. The CDR3 totals 16 residues. Looked up from germline, CDR1 is SGDLS and CDR2 is YYNGEE. The junction had 6 bases not matched to a gene; V was cut back by 4 bases and J by 0 bases. The sequences come from peripheral blood, collected on day 0 of AZD1222 vaccination. The sequence derives from an adult in good health. The chain links TRBV9 to TRBJ2-1; 8 positions agree with TRBD2. CDR3 residues: CASSPREGSSYNEQFF. DNA for the CDR3: TGTGCCAGCAGCCCCCGGGAGGGGAGCTCCTACAATGAGCAGTTCTTC.